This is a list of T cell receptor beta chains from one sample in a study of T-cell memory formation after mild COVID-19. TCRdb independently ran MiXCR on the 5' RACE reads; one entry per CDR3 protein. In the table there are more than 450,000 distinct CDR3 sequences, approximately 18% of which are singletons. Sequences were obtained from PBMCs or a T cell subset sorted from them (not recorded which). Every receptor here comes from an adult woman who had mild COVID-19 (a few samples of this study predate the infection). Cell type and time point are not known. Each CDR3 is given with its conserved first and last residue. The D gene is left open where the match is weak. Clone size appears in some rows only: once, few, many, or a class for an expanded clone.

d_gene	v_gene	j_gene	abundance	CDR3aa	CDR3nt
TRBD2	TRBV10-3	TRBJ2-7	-	CAISGGLVDEQYF	TGTGCCATCAGTGGGGGACTAGTAGACGAGCAGTACTTC
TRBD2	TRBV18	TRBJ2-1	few	CASSLSGGVNEQFF	TGTGCCAGCTCCCTTAGCGGGGGGGTAAATGAGCAGTTCTTC
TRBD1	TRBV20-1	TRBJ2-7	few	CSARGGQGLYEQYF	TGCAGTGCTAGAGGGGGACAGGGGCTCTACGAGCAGTACTTC
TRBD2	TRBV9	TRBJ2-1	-	CASSVSLASNNEQFF	TGTGCCAGCAGCGTCTCACTAGCGAGTAACAATGAGCAGTTCTTC
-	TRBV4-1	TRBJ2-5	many	CASSLGVMSETQYF	TGCGCCAGCAGCCTTGGGGTAATGTCAGAGACCCAGTACTTC
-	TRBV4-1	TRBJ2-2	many	CASSQDLAGELFF	TGCGCCAGCAGCCAAGATCTGGCCGGGGAGCTGTTTTTT
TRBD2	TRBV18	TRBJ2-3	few	CASSPLTSGGLGDTQYF	TGTGCCAGCTCACCGTTGACTAGCGGGGGGCTTGGAGATACGCAGTATTTT
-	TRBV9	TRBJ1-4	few	CASSVDASARFNEKLFF	TGTGCCAGCAGCGTAGACGCGTCGGCAAGATTTAATGAAAAACTGTTTTTT
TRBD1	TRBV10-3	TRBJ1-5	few	CAIAPTGSGQPQHF	TGTGCCATCGCCCCGACAGGGTCTGGCCAGCCCCAGCATTTT
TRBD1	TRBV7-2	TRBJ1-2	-	CASSSLGQGYGYTF	TGTGCCAGCAGCTCCCTAGGACAGGGTTATGGCTACACCTTC
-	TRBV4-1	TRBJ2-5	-	CASSQDRRFTETQYF	TGCGCCAGCAGCCAAGATCGACGGTTCACGGAGACCCAGTACTTC
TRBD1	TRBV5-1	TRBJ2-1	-	CASGDRDNEQFF	TGCGCCAGTGGGGACAGGGACAATGAGCAGTTCTTC
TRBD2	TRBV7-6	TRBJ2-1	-	CASSLGLGTSGGHNEQFF	TGTGCCAGCAGCTTAGGTCTTGGGACTAGCGGGGGCCACAATGAGCAGTTCTTC
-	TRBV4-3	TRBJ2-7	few	CASSQKAGAEQYF	TGCGCCAGCAGCCAAAAGGCTGGCGCCGAGCAGTACTTC
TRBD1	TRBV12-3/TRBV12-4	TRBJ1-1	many	CASSKDRANTEAFF	TGTGCCAGCAGCAAAGACAGGGCGAACACTGAAGCTTTCTTT
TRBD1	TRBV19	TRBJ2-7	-	CASSRNRQGASEQYF	TGTGCCAGTAGCCGCAACCGACAGGGGGCGAGCGAGCAGTACTTC
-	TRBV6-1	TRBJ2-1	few	CASSEMGRGFGSYNEQFF	TGTGCCAGCAGTGAAATGGGTCGGGGGTTCGGGTCCTACAATGAGCAGTTCTTC
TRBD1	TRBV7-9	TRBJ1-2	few	CASSLGLGQGIHGYTF	TGTGCCAGCAGCTTAGGGCTGGGACAGGGAATCCATGGCTACACCTTC
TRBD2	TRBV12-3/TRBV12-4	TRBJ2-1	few	CASSGLAGINEQFF	TGTGCCAGCAGTGGACTAGCGGGAATCAATGAGCAGTTCTTC
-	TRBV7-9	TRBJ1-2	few	CASEQRDGYTF	TGTGCCAGCGAACAGCGAGATGGCTACACCTTC
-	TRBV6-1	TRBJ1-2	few	CASTTTESNAYGYTF	TGTGCCAGCACTACGACGGAGTCTAACGCTTATGGCTACACCTTC
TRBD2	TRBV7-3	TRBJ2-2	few	CASSPGTSGRVGTGELFF	TGTGCCAGCAGCCCAGGGACTAGCGGGAGGGTGGGCACCGGGGAGCTGTTTTTT
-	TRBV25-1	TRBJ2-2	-	CASRGGTVHRELFF	TGTGCCAGCAGAGGGGGGACAGTGCATAGAGAGCTGTTTTTT